This TCR beta chain was profiled in a study of cytomegalovirus exposure and HLA in healthy donors. This clone was found once. Its cognate antigen is unknown. Amplification used 60 Vbeta primers and 13 Jbeta primers. TCRdb keeps only in-frame clones here, not all; method: immunoSEQ multiplex PCR. The table lists around 120,000 clones, about three quarters of them singletons. Study-wide results and limits: Donor immune exposure was known only as CMV serostatus. Productive status was seen about 90% or about 30% of the time for most TCR beta V segments in an earlier analysis. There was a cluster of highly shared sequence variants that was likely a sequencing artifact.

Germline V gene lookup returns CDR1 SGHNT and CDR2 YYREEE (reference sequence). CDR3 length: 16 amino acids. J lost 4 bases, V lost 4 bases, and 10 bases had no gene match. The receptor's source is a woman in her 30s in good health and CMV-seropositive. The chain uses TRBV5-4 and TRBJ2-3; 9 bases fit TRBD2. Input material: PBMCs. The DNA for the CDR3 is TGTGCCAGCAGCAGCAGTAGCGGGGGCAGCCCAGATACGCAGTATTTT. Translating it yields CASSSSSGGSPDTQYF.